The 9 T cell receptor beta chains below were found in one sample sequenced in a study of blood T cell repertoires in COVID-19. Sequencing used immunoSEQ multiplex PCR; TCRdb keeps in-frame clones, though not all of them. The top ten clones hold around 2.1% of a sample with approximately 280,000 clones, around 90% of them seen once. Sequenced material: peripheral blood. These receptors all come from a man over 45 with acute or convalescent COVID-19.

The J gene is TRBJ2-7, the V gene TRBV9, with 8 bases that match TRBD2. CDR1 and CDR2 (germline): SGDLS, YYNGEE. The V and J ends lost 2 bases and 2 bases, in that order; junction bases with no gene match: 9. This CDR3 is 16 amino acids long. CDR3 coding DNA: TGTGCCAGCAGCGTGCGGGCCGGGACTAGACCCTACGAGCAGTACTTC. Translating gives CASSVRAGTRPYEQYF.

This chain connects TRBV5-1 to TRBJ1-1; 7 bases agree with TRBD1. The CDR3 contains 15 residues. The V gene's germline CDR1 is SGHRS and CDR2 YFSETQ. Unmatched junction bases numbered 9, after V lost 7 bases and J lost 0 bases. For the CDR3, the DNA is TGCGCCAGCCAACTTACAGGGGCTATGAACACTGAAGCTTTCTTT. Translated, it gives CASQLTGAMNTEAFF.

This chain uses TRBV11-2 with TRBJ2-7; the match to TRBD1 covers 9 bases. The V and J ends lost 3 bases and 4 bases, in that order; junction bases with no gene match: 10. CDR3 length equals 16 residues. Per germline, CDR1 SGHAT and CDR2 FQNNGV. CDR3 DNA sequence: TGTGCCAGCAGCTTTGGGGCGGGACAGGGTCGGTACGAGCAGTACTTC. As protein: CASSFGAGQGRYEQYF.

Notes on this clone: The same CDR3 also results from other DNA sequences found in this sample. V usage is TRBV30 and J usage is TRBJ1-5; TRBD1 matches at 7 bases. Germline V gives CDR1 GTSNPN, CDR2 SVGIG (reference sequence). CDR3 length: 13 amino acids. The V and J ends lost 1 base and 7 bases, in that order; junction bases with no gene match: 4. CDR3 protein: CAWSGTGDQPQHF. The CDR3 DNA follows: TGTGCCTGGAGTGGCACAGGGGACCAGCCCCAGCATTTT.

The chain couples TRBV7-6 to TRBJ2-2; TRBD2 might be the D (6 bases). This CDR3 region has 17 residues. Trimming cost V 5 bases and J 5 bases, with 21 bases left between them. CDR1 and CDR2 from the germline V gene are SGHVS and FNYEAQ. CDR3 region: CASSPIGTSGLTGELFF. The DNA of the CDR3 is TGTGCCAGCAGCCCAATTGGGACCAGCGGGTTAACCGGGGAGCTGTTTTTT.

This chain links TRBV6-5 with TRBJ2-2; a possible D gene is TRBD2 (6 bases). V lost 5 bases and J 2 bases, leaving 12 bases between the germline ends. CDR1 and CDR2 from the germline V gene are MNHEY and SVGAGI. This CDR3 is built from 15 residues. Here the CDR3 reads CASSTQGTNTGELFF. DNA of the CDR3: TGTGCCAGCAGTACCCAAGGGACTAACACCGGGGAGCTGTTTTTT.

The chain links TRBV9 to TRBJ1-2; TRBD1 might be the D (6 bases). With 1 base removed from V and 0 bases from J, the gap between germline ends came to 10 bases. The germline V gene has CDR1 SGDLS and CDR2 YYNGEE. CDR3 length equals 15 residues. Written as DNA, the CDR3 is TGTGCCAGCAGCGTATCGACAGGTACTAACTATGGCTACACCTTC. Amino acid sequence: CASSVSTGTNYGYTF.

The V gene is TRBV5-1, the J gene TRBJ1-1, with 10 bases fitting TRBD1. The germline V gene encodes CDR1 SGHRS and CDR2 YFSETQ. V gave up 5 bases and J gave up 6 bases; unmatched junction bases: 4. This CDR3 comprises 13 residues. The CDR3 nucleotides are TGCGCCAGCAGGCTAGGGACAGGGGCTGAAGCTTTCTTT. Its translation: CASRLGTGAEAFF.

Comments on this clone: This same CDR3 is encoded by further DNA sequences in the sample. The chain links TRBV5-1 to TRBJ2-3; 8 nucleotides align to TRBD1. This CDR3 has 13 amino acids. Germline CDR1 reads SGHRS; CDR2 reads YFSETQ. The junction had 4 bases not matched to a gene; V was cut back by 4 bases and J by 6 bases. The CDR3 nucleotides are TGCGCCAGCAGCGGACAGGGTACCGATACGCAGTATTTT. It specifies CASSGQGTDTQYF.